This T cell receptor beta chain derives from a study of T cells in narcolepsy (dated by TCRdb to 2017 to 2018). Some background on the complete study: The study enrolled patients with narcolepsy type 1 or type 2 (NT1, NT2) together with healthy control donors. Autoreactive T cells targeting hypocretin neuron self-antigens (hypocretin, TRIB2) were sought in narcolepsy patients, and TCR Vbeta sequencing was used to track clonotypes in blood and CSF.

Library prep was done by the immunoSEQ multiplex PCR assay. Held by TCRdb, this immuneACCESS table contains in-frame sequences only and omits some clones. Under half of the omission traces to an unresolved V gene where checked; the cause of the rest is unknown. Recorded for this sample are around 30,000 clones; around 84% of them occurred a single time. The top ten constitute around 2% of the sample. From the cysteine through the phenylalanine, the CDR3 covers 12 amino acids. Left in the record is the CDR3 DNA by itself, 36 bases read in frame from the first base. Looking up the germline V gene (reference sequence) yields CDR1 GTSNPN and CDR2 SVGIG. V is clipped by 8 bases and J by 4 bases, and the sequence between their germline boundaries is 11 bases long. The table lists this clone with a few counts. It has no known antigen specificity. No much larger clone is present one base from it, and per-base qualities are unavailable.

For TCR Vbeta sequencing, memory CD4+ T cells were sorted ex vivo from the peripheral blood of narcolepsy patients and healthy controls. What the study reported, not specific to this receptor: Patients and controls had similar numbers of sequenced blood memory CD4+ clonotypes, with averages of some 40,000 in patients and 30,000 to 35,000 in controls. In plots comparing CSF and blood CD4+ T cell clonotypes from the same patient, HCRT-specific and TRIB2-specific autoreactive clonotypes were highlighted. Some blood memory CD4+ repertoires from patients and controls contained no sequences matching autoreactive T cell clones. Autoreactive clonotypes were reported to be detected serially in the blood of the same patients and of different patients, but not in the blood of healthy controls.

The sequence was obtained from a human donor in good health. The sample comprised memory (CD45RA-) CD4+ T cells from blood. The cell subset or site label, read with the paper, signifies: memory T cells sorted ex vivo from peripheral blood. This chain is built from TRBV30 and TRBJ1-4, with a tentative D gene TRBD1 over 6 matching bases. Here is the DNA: TGTGCCCACGGACAGCTTAATGAAAAACTGTTTTTT. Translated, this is CAHGQLNEKLFF.